The clone carrying this TCR beta chain was observed a handful of times. This sample was taken from a study of patients and donors after allogeneic stem cell transplantation. Each CDR3 protein is one row after TCRdb ran MiXCR on the RT-PCR reads. Of approximately 150,000 distinct CDR3 sequences listed, 24% are singletons. Germline V CDR1 and CDR2: MNHEY, SVGAGI. The CDR3 length is 17 residues. The V end was cut by 0 bases, the J end by 1 base, with 15 bases between. The specimen sequenced was blood, either unsorted or a sorted T cell fraction (not recorded which). The receptor's source is a human donor who was either an allogeneic HSCT recipient or a stem cell or donor lymphocyte infusion donor (not recorded which). It is not recorded whose cells these are; they may come from a transplant donor. This sequence joins TRBV6-5 and TRBJ1-2; no definite D call. CDR3 sequence reads: CASSYSQTPTGNYGYTF. The CDR3, as DNA: TGTGCCAGCAGTTACTCCCAAACCCCAACTGGTAACTATGGCTACACCTTC.